This TCR beta chain originates from a study of blood T cells in healthy people across ages. Study-level points and caveats: Conclusively comparing naive with antigen-experienced cells was impossible with unsorted PBMCs. Comparison with aged donors showed that long-lived donors had more naive CD4+ cells and higher diversity.

As for this clonotype: Its antigen is not known.

V shed 0 bases and J shed 5 bases, with 16 bases lying between them. This CDR3 has 16 residues. The germline CDR1 and CDR2 sequences are ENHRY and SYGVKD. Next came a second PCR, run for about 6 to 12 cycles, which used a sample-barcoded 5' primer along with a J-beta primer mix. Each cDNA molecule was tagged by a template-switch adaptor that had 12 random nucleotides. Sequencing of every sample gave 2.5 million or more CDR3-containing paired-end reads. A single record per CDR3 protein comes from TCRdb applying MiXCR to the 5' RACE reads. The sample shows 1.5 million to 2 million distinct CDR3 sequences, roughly two fifths of them seen only once.

V and J are TRBV10-3 and TRBJ1-1, with a possible D match to TRBD1 (6 bases). The source of this sequence is a human donor in good health. The sample consisted of blood. CDR3 coding DNA: TGTGCCATCAGTGAGTCGAAGGGGTTCCAGGGGACTGAAGCTTTCTTT. Protein sequence: CAISESKGFQGTEAFF.